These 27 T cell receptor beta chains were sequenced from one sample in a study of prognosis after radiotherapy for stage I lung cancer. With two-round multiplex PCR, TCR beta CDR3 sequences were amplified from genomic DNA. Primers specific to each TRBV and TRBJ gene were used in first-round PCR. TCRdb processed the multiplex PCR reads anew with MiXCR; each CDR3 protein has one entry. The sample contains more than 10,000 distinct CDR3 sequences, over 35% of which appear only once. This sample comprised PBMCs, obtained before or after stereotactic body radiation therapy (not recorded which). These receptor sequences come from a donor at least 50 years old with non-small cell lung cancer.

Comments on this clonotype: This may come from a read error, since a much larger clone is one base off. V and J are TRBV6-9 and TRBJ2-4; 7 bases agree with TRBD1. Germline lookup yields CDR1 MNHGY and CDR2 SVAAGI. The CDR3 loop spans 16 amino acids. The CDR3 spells CASSYYGKGAKNIQHF. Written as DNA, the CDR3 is TGTGCCAGCAGTTACTATGGAAAGGGGGCCAAAAACATTCAGCACTTC.

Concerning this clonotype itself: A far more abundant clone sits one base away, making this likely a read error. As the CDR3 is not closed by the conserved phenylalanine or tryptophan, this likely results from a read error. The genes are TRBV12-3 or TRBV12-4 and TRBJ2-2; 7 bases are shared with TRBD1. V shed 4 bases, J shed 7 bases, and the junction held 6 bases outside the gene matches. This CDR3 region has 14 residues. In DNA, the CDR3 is TGTGCCAGCAGTTACTCACAGGGGATCGGGGAGCTGTTTTCT. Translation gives CASSYSQGIGELFS.

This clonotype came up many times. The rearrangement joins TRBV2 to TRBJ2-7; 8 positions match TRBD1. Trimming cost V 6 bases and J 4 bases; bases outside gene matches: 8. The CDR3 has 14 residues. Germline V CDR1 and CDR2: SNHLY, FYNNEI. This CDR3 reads CASRRTGLGYEQYF. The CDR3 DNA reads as TGTGCCAGCAGACGGACAGGGCTAGGGTACGAGCAGTACTTC.

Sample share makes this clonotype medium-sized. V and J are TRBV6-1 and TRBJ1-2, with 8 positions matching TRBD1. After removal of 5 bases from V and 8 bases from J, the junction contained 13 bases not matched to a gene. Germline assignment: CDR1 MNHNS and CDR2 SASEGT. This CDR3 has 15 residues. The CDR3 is CASSTRTGTAWGYTF. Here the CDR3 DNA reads TGTGCCAGCAGTACCCGGACAGGGACAGCTTGGGGCTACACCTTC.

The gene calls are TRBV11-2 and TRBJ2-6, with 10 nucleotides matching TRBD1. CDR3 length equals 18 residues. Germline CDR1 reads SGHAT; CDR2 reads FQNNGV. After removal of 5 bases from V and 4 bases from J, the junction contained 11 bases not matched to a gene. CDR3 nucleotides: TGTGCCAGCAGCCTAAACGACAGGGGGCGGTCAGGGGCCAACGTCCTGACTTTC. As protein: CASSLNDRGRSGANVLTF.

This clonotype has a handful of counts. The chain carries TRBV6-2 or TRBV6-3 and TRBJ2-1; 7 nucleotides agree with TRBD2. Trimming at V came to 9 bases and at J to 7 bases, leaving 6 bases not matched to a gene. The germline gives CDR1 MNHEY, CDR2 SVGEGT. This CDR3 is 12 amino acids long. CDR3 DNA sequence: TGTGCCAGTGTACGGGGGGAAAATGAGCAGTTCTTC. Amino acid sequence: CASVRGENEQFF.

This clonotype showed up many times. The CDR3 DNA is TGTGCCAGCAGCTTAGGGGACGGAGGGAATTCACCCCTCCACTTT. It encodes CASSLGDGGNSPLHF. The V call is TRBV7-9, the J call TRBJ1-6, with TRBD1 as a possible D gene (5 bases). Germline V gene lookup returns CDR1 SEHNR and CDR2 FQNEAQ (reference sequence). CDR3 length: 15 amino acids. V gave up 1 base and J gave up 7 bases, with 11 bases separating them. The variable domain in full, with the rest retrieved from reference TRBV7-9 and TRBJ1-6, is DTGVSQNPRHKITKRGQNVTFRCDPISEHNRLYWYRQTLGQGPEFLTYFQNEAQLEKSRLLSDRFSAERPKGSFSTLEIQRTEQGDSAMYLCASSLGDGGNSPLHFGNGTRLTVT.

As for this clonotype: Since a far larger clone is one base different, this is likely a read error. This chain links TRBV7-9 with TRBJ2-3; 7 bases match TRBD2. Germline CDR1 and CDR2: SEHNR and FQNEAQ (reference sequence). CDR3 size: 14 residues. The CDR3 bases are TGTGCTAGCATCTTAACCGGGGGGTCAGATACGCAGTATTTT. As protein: CASILTGGSDTQYF.

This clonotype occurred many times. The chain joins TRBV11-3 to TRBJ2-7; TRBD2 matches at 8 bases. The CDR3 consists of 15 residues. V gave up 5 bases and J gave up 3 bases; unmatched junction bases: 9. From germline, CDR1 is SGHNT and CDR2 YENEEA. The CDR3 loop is CASSPSGRGDYEQYF. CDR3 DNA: TGTGCCAGCAGCCCAAGCGGGAGAGGGGACTACGAGCAGTACTTC.

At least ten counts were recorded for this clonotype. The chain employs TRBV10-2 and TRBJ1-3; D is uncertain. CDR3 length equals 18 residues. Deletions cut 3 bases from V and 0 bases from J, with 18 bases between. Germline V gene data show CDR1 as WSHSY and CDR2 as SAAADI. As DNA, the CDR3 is TGCGCCAGCAGTGACTTTCTATACGGGGTTAGCTCTGGAAACACCATATATTTT. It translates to CASSDFLYGVSSGNTIYF.

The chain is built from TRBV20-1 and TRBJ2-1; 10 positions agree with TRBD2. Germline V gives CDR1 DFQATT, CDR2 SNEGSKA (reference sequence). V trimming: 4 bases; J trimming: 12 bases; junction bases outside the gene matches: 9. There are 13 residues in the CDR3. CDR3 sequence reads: CSATSGSKKGQFF. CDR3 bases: TGCAGTGCTACTAGCGGGAGTAAAAAGGGGCAGTTCTTC.

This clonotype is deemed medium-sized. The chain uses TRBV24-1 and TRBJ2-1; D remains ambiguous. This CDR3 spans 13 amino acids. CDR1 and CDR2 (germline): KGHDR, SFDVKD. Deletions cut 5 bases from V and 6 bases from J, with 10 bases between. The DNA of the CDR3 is TGTGCCACCAGTGCTCGGGCCGGCAATGAGCAGTTCTTC. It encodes CATSARAGNEQFF.

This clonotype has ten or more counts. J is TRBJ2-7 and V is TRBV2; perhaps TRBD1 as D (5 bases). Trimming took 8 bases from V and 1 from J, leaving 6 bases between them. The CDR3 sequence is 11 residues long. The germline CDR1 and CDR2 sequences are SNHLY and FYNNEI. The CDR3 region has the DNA TGTGCCAGCCGACAGTCCTACGAGCAGTACTTC. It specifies CASRQSYEQYF.

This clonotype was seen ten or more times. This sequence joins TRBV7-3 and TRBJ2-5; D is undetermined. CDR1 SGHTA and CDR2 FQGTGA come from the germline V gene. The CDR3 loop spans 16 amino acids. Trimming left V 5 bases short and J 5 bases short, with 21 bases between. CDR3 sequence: CASSAGVGSGRETQYF. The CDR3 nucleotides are TGTGCCAGCAGCGCCGGAGTAGGCAGTGGCAGGGAGACCCAGTACTTC.

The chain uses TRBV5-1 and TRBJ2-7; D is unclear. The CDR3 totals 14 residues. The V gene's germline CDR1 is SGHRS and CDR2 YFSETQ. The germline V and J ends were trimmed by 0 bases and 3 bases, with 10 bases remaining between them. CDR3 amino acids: CASSLAYGSYEQYF. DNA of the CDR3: TGCGCCAGCAGCTTGGCGTACGGTAGCTACGAGCAGTACTTC.

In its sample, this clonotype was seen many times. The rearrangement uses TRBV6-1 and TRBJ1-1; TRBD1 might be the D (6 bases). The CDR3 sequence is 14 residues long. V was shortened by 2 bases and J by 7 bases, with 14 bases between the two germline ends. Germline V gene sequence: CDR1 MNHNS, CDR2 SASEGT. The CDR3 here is CASSEQQGSSEAFF. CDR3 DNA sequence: TGTGCCAGCAGTGAACAACAGGGCAGCAGTGAAGCTTTCTTT.

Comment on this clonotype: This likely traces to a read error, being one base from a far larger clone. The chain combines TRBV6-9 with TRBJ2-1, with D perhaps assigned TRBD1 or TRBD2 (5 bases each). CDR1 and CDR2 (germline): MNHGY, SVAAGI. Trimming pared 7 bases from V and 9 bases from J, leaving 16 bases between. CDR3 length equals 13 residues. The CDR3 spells CASKTDPRGEQFF. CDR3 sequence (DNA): TGTGCCAGCAAGACGGACCCGAGGGGTGAGCAGTTCTTC.

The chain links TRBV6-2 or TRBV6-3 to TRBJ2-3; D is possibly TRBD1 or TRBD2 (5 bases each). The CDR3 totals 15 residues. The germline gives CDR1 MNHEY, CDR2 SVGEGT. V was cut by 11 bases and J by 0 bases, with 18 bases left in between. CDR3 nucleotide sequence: TGTGCCCGCATTTTAACCCGGGGCAGCACAGATACGCAGTATTTT. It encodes CARILTRGSTDTQYF.

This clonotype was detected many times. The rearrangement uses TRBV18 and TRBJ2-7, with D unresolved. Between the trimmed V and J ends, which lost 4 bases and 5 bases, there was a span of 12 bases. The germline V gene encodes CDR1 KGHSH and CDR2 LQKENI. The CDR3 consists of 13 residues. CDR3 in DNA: TGTGCCAGCTCACTCGGTATTCCCAACGAGCAGTACTTC. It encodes CASSLGIPNEQYF.

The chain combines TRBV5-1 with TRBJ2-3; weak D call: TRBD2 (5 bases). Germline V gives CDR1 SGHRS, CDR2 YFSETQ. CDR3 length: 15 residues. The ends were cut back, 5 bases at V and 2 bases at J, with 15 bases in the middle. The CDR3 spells CASSTSWRSTDTQYF. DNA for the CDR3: TGCGCCAGCAGTACCAGCTGGAGGTCCACAGATACGCAGTATTTT.

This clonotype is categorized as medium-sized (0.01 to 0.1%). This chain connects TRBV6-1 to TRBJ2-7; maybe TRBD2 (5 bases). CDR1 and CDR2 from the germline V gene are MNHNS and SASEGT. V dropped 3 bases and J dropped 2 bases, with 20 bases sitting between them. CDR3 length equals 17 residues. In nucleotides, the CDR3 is TGTGCCAGCAGTGAGGAGTGGGGAAGGGCTAGCCCCTACGAGCAGTACGTC. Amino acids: CASSEEWGRASPYEQYV.

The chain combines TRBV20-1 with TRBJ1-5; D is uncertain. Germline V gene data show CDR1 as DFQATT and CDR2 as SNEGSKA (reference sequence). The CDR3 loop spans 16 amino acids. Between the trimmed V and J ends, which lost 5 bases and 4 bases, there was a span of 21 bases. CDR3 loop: CSARGGRISLNQPQHF. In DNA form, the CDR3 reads TGCAGTGCTCGAGGCGGACGCATCTCTTTGAATCAGCCCCAGCATTTT.

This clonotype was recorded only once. Here the CDR3 DNA reads TGTGCCAGTAGGTGGGCAGGGGGAGATACGCAGTATTTT. Translation gives CASRWAGGDTQYF. The chain is built from TRBV19 and TRBJ2-3, with 7 bases identical to TRBD1. CDR3 length equals 13 residues. Germline CDR1 LNHDA, CDR2 SQIVND (reference sequence). Losses at the gene ends were 6 bases for V and 5 bases for J; bases not matched to a gene: 5.

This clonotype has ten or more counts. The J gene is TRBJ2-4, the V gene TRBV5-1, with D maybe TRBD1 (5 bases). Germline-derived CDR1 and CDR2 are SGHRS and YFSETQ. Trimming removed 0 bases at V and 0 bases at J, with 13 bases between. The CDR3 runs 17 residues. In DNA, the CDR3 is TGCGCCAGCAGCTTGGCTTTGGTAGGGGTAGCCAAAAACATTCAGTACTTC. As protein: CASSLALVGVAKNIQYF.

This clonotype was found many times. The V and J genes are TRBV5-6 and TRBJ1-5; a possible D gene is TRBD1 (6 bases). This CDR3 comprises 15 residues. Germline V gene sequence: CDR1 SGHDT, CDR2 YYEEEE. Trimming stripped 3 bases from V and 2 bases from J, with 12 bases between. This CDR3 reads CASSSRGWGNQPQHF. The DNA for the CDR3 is TGTGCCAGCAGCTCCAGGGGATGGGGCAATCAGCCCCAGCATTTT.

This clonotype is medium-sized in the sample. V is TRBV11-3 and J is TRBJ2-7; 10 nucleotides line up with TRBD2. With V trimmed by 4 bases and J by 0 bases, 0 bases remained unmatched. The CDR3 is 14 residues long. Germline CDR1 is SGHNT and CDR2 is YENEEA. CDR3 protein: CASSSSGSSYEQYF. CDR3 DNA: TGTGCCAGCAGCTCTAGCGGGAGCTCCTACGAGCAGTACTTC.

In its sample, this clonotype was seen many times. CDR3 residues: CASSPAGPHTDTQYF. DNA for the CDR3: TGTGCCAGCAGTCCTGCCGGGCCACACACAGATACGCAGTATTTT. The chain carries TRBV28 and TRBJ2-3; D is uncertain. There are 15 residues in the CDR3. Trimming removed 5 bases from V and 2 bases from J, with 14 bases in between. The germline gives CDR1 MDHEN, CDR2 SYDVKM.